This T cell receptor beta chain was retrieved from a study of blood T cells in healthy people across ages. Sample-barcoded 5' priming and a J-beta primer mix drove a second PCR of about 7 to 11 cycles. TCRdb passed the 5' RACE reads through MiXCR, listing each CDR3 protein once. This sample has about 900,000 distinct CDR3 sequences; around 62% occur once, and the top ten carry approximately 30%. Germline lookup yields CDR1 SGDLS and CDR2 YYNGEE. CDR3 length equals 15 residues. J gave up 7 bases and V 3 bases, and 6 bases lay outside the gene matches. This receptor was taken from a man in his thirties or forties in good health. J is TRBJ1-5 and V is TRBV9; the match to TRBD1 covers 11 bases. Sequencing was carried out using blood. Here the CDR3 reads CASSGGTGGHQPQHF. CDR3 coding DNA: TGTGCCAGCAGCGGGGGGACAGGGGGACACCAGCCCCAGCATTTT.